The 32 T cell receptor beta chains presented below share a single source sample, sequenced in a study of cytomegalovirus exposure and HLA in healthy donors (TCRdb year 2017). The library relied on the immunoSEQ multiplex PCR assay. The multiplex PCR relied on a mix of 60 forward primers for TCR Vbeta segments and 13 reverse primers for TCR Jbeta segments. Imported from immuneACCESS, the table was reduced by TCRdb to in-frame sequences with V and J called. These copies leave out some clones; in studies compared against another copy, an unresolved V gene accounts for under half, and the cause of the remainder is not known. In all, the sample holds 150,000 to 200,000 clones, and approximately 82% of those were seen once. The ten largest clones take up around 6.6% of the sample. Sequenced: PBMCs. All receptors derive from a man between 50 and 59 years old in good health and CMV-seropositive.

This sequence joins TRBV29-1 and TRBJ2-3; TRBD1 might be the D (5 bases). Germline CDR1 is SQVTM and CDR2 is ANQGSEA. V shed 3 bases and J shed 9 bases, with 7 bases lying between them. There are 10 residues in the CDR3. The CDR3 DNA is TGCAGCGTTGACCCAGGGACGCAGTATTTT. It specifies CSVDPGTQYF.

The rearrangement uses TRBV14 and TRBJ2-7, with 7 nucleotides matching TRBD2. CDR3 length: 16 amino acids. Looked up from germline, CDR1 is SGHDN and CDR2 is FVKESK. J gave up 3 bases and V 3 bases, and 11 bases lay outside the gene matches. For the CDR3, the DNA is TGTGCCAGCAGCCAGGCGGGAGCTCGAGGTATCTACGAGCAGTACGTC. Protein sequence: CASSQAGARGIYEQYV.

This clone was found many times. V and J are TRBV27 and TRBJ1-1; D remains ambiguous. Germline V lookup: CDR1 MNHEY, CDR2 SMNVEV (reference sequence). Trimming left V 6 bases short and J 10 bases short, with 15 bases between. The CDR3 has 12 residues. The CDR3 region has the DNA TGTGCCAGCAGAGCCCCCGGTGGGCCAGCTTTCTTT. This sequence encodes CASRAPGGPAFF.

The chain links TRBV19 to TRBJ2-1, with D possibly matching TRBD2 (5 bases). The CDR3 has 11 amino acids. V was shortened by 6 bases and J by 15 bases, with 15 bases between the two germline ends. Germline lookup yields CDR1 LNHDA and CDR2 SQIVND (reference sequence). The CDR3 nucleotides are TGTGCCAGTAGCTCCATGACGGGGTGGTTCTTC. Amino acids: CASSSMTGWFF.

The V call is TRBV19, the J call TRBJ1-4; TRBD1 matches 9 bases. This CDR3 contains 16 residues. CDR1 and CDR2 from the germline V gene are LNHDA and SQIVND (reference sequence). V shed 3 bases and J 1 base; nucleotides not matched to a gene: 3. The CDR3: CASSIPTGGTNEKLFF. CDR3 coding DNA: TGTGCCAGTAGTATCCCGACAGGGGGAACTAATGAAAAACTGTTTTTT.

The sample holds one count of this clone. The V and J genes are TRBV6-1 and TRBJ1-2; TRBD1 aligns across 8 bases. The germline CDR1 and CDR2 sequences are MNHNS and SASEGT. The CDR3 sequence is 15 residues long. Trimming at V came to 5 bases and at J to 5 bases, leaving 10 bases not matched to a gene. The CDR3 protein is CASSSPNDRGYGYTF. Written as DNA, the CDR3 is TGTGCCAGCAGTTCCCCAAATGACAGGGGATATGGCTACACCTTC.

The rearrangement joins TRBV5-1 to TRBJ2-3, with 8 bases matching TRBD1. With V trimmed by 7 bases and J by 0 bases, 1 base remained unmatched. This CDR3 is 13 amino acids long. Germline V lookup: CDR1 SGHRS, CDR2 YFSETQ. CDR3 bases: TGCGCCAGCCGGACAGGGAGCACAGATACGCAGTATTTT. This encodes CASRTGSTDTQYF. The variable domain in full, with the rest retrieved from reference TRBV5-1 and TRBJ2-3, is KAGVTQTPRYLIKTRGQQVTLSCSPISGHRSVSWYQQTPGQGLQFLFEYFSETQRNKGNFPGRFSGRQFSNSRSEMNVSTLELGDSALYLCASRTGSTDTQYFGPGTRLTVL.

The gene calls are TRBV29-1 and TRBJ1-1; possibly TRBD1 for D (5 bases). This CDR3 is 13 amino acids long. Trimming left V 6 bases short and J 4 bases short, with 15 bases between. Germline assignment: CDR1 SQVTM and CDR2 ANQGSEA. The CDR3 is CSVAGRASTEAFF. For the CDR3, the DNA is TGCAGCGTCGCGGGACGAGCCTCCACTGAAGCTTTCTTT.

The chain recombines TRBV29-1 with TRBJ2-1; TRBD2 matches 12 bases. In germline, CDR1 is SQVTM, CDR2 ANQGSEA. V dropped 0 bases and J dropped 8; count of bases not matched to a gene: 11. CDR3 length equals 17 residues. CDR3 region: CSVEEIASGRVVDEQFF. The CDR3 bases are TGCAGCGTTGAAGAAATTGCTAGCGGGAGGGTGGTGGATGAGCAGTTCTTC.

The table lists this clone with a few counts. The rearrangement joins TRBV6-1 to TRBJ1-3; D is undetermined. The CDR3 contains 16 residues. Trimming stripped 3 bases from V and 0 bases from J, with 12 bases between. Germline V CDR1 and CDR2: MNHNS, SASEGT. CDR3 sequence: CASSEMTTNSGNTIYF. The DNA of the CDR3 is TGTGCCAGCAGTGAGATGACAACCAACTCTGGAAACACCATATATTTT.

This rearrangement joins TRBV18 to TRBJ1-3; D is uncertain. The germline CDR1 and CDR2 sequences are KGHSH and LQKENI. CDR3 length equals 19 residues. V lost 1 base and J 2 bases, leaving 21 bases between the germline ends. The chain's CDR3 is CASSPRNLPHNNPGNTIYF. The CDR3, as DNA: TGTGCCAGCTCACCACGAAACCTTCCCCACAATAACCCTGGAAACACCATATATTTT.

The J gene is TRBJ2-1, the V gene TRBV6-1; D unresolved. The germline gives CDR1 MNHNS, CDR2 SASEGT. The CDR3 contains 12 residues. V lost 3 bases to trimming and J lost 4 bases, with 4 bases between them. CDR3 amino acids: CASSEAYNEQFF. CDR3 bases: TGTGCCAGCAGTGAGGCTTACAATGAGCAGTTCTTC.

CDR3 amino acids: CASSVGGDGYTF. DNA for the CDR3: TGTGCCAGCAGTGTTGGAGGGGACGGCTACACCTTC. The rearrangement uses TRBV2 and TRBJ1-2; perhaps TRBD1 as D (5 bases). The V end was cut by 4 bases, the J end by 8 bases, with 11 bases between. CDR1 and CDR2 (germline): SNHLY, FYNNEI. The CDR3 covers 12 residues.

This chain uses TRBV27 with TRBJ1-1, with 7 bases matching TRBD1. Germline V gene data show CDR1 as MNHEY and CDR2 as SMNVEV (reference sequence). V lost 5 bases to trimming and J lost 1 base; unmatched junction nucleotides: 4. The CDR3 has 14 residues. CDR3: CASSPGQPNTEAFF. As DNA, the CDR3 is TGTGCCAGCAGTCCGGGACAGCCGAACACTGAAGCTTTCTTT.

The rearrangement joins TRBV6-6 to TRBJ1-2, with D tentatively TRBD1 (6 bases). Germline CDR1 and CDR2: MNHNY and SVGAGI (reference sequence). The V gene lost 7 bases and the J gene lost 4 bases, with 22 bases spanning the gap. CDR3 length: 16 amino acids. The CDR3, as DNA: TGTGCCAGCACCCCCTTGGGGGCAGGCCGGGGCTATGGCTACACCTTC. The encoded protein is CASTPLGAGRGYGYTF.

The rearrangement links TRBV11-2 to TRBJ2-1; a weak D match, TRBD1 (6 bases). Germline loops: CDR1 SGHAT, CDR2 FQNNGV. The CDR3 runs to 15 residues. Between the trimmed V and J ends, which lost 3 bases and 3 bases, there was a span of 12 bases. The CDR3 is CASSLGDTYYNEQFF. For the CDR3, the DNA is TGTGCCAGCAGCTTGGGGGACACGTACTACAATGAGCAGTTCTTC.

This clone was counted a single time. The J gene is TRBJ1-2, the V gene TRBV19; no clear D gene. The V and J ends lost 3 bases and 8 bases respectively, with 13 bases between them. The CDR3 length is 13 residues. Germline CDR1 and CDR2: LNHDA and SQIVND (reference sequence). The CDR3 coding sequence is TGTGCCAGTAGTATCACGGGGTCTGGAGGCTACACCTTC. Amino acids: CASSITGSGGYTF.

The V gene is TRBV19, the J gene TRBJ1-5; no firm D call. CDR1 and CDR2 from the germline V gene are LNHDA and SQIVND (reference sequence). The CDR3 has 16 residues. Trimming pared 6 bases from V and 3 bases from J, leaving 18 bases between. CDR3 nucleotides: TGTGCCAGTAGGATCATCTTAGGAGCCCACAATCAGCCCCAGCATTTT. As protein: CASRIILGAHNQPQHF.

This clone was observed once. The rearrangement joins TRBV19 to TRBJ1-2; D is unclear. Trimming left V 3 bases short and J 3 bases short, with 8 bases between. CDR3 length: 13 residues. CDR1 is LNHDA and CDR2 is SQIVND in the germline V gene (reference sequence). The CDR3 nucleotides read TGTGCCAGTAGTATTGCACTAGACTATGGCTACACCTTC. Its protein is CASSIALDYGYTF.

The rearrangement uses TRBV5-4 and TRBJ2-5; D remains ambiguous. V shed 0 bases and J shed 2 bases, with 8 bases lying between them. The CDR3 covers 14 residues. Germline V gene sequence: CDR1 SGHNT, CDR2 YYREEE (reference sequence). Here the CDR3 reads CASSLGSEQETQYF. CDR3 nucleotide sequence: TGTGCCAGCAGCTTGGGGTCAGAACAAGAGACCCAGTACTTC.

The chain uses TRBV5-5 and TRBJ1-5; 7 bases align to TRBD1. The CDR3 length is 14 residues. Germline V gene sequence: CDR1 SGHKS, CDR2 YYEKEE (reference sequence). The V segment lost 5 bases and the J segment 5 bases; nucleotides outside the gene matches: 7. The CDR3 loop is CASRRDSQDQPQHF. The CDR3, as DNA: TGTGCCAGCAGGAGGGACAGCCAGGATCAGCCCCAGCATTTT.

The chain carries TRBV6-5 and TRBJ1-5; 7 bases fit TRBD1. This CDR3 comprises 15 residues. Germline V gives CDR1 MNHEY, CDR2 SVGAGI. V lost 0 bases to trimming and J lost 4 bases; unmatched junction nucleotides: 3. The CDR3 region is CASSYSGTDNQPQHF. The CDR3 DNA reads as TGTGCCAGCAGTTACTCGGGGACAGATAATCAGCCCCAGCATTTT.

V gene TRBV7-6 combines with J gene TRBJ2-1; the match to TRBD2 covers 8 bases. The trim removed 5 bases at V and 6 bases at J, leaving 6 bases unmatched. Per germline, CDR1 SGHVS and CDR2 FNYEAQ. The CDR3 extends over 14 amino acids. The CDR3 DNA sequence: TGTGCCAGCAGCGGCTTCGCGGGAGGCAATGAGCAGTTCTTC. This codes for CASSGFAGGNEQFF.

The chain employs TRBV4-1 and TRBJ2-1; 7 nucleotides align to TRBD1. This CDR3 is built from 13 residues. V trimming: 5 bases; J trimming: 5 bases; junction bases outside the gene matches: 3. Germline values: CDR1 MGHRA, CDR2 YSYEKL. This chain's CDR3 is CASSYRGNNEQFF. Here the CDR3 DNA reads TGCGCCAGCAGCTACAGGGGAAACAATGAGCAGTTCTTC.

The CDR3 region is CASSLRTSGTDTQYF. In DNA, the CDR3 is TGTGCCAGTAGTCTCCGGACTAGTGGGACAGATACGCAGTATTTT. The V call is TRBV19, the J call TRBJ2-3; 7 bases are shared with TRBD2. This CDR3 region has 15 residues. The V segment lost 5 bases and the J segment 3 bases; nucleotides outside the gene matches: 8. Germline V gene sequence: CDR1 LNHDA, CDR2 SQIVND (reference sequence). The whole variable domain, filled in from reference TRBV19 and TRBJ2-3, reads DGGITQSPKYLFRKEGQNVTLSCEQNLNHDAMYWYRQDPGQGLRLIYYSQIVNDFQKGDIAEGYSVSREKKESFPLTVTSAQKNPTAFYLCASSLRTSGTDTQYFGPGTRLTVL.

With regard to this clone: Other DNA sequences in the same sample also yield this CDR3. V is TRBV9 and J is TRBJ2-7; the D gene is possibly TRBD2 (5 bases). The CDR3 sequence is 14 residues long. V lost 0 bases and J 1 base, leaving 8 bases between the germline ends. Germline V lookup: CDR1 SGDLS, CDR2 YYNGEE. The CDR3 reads CASSVGGSSYEQYF. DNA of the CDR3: TGTGCCAGCAGCGTAGGCGGGTCTTCCTACGAGCAGTACTTC.

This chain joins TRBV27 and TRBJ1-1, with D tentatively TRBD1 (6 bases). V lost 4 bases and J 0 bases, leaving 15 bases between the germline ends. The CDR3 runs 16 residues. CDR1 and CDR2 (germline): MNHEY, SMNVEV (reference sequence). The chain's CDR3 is CASSYIGGLMNTEAFF. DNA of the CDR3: TGTGCCAGCAGTTATATCGGGGGGCTAATGAACACTGAAGCTTTCTTT.

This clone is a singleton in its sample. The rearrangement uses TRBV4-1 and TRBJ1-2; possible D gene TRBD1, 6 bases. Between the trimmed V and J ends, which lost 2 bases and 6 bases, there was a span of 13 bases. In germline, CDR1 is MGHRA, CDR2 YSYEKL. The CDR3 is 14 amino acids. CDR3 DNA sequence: TGCGCCAGCAGCCAAAGCGAGGGGGGGAATGGCTACACCTTC. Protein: CASSQSEGGNGYTF.

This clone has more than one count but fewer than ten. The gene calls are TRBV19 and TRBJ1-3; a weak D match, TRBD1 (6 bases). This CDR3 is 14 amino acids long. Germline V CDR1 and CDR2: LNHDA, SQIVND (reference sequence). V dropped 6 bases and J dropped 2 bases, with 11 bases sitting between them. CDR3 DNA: TGTGCCAGTAGGCAACACAGGGCTGGAAACACCATATATTTT. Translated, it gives CASRQHRAGNTIYF.

CDR3 nucleotides: TGTGCCAGCAGCTTAGGGTCAGCCTACGAGCAGTACTTC. Translated: CASSLGSAYEQYF. The V gene is TRBV7-2, the J gene TRBJ2-7; no firm D call. There are 13 residues in the CDR3. The V and J ends lost 1 base and 2 bases respectively, with 6 bases between them. CDR1 is SGHTA, CDR2 FQGNSA, per germline. Together with reference TRBV7-2 and TRBJ2-7, the CDR3 gives the full variable domain: GAGVSQSPSNKVTEKGKDVELRCDPISGHTALYWYRQSLGQGLEFLIYFQGNSAPDKSGLPSDRFSAERTGGSVSTLTIQRTQQEDSAVYLCASSLGSAYEQYFGPGTRLTVT.

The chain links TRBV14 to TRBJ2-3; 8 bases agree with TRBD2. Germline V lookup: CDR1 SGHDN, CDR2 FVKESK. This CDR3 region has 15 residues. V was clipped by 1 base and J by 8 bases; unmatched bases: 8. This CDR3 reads CASSQASGGAGTQYF. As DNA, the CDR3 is TGTGCCAGCAGCCAAGCCAGCGGGGGTGCCGGTACGCAGTATTTT. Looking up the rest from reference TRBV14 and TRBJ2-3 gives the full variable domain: EAGVTQFPSHSVIEKGQTVTLRCDPISGHDNLYWYRRVMGKEIKFLLHFVKESKQDESGMPNNRFLAERTGGTYSTLKVQPAELEDSGVYFCASSQASGGAGTQYFGPGTRLTVL.

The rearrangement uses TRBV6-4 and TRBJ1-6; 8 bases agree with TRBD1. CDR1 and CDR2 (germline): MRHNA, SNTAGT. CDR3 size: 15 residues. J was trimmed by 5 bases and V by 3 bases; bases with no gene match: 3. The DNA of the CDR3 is TGTGCCAGCAGTGAAACAGGGGGTGATAATTCACCCCTCCACTTT. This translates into CASSETGGDNSPLHF.